Following are 22 T cell receptor beta chains from one sample sequenced in a study of beta chain features in type 1 diabetes. Reverse transcription of all isolated RNA meant that expressed TCRB transcripts were sequenced. Assay used: immunoSEQ multiplex PCR; TCRdb lists only in-frame clones, some missing. There are some 60,000 clones in the sample; about 61% occur only once, and 2% to 2.5% lies in the top ten. The sequenced sample consisted of Tregs from blood. The receptors stem from a woman aged 18-30 years in good health.

A few counts support this clone. This chain uses TRBV5-1 with TRBJ2-5; 8 nucleotides match TRBD1. The CDR3 has 14 amino acids. Unmatched junction bases numbered 9, after V lost 5 bases and J lost 6 bases. Germline CDR1 SGHRS, CDR2 YFSETQ. Here the CDR3 reads CASSHRTGRKTQYF. CDR3 sequence (DNA): TGCGCCAGCAGTCACAGGACAGGGCGAAAGACCCAGTACTTC.

The chain has TRBV7-2 and TRBJ1-5, with 10 positions matching TRBD1. With V trimmed by 4 bases and J by 6 bases, 6 bases remained unmatched. Germline V gives CDR1 SGHTA, CDR2 FQGNSA. The CDR3 has 15 residues. Written as DNA, the CDR3 is TGTGCCAGCAGCTCGACAGGGGGCAGGTTTCAGCCCCAGCATTTT. It is translated as CASSSTGGRFQPQHF.

This clone was counted a few times. The chain links TRBV5-1 to TRBJ1-1; D is perhaps TRBD1 (5 bases). The CDR3 spans 15 residues. V was pared by 0 bases and J by 0 bases, with 9 bases between. Germline V CDR1 and CDR2: SGHRS, YFSETQ. The CDR3 is CASSLGGGMNTEAFF. Here the CDR3 DNA reads TGCGCCAGCAGCTTGGGGGGGGGTATGAACACTGAAGCTTTCTTT.

There are a few counts of this clone. The rearrangement uses TRBV5-5 and TRBJ1-5, with TRBD1 matching over 8 bases. The CDR3 covers 14 residues. Germline trimming cut 4 bases from V and 4 bases from J; bases unmatched to any gene: 4. Germline CDR1 is SGHKS and CDR2 is YYEKEE (reference sequence). DNA of the CDR3: TGTGCCAGCAGCCCGGGACAGGATAATCAGCCCCAGCATTTT. Its protein product is CASSPGQDNQPQHF.

The chain has TRBV27 and TRBJ2-5; D might be TRBD1 (5 bases). TRBJ2-7 matches the DNA end more closely, so the J call is doubtful. This CDR3 has 13 amino acids. Germline V gives CDR1 MNHEY, CDR2 SMNVEV (reference sequence). Written as DNA, the CDR3 is TGTGCCAGCAGTGTGACAGCCTCCTACGAGCAGTACTTC. Amino acid sequence: CASSVTASYEQYF.

V usage is TRBV5-1 and J usage is TRBJ2-1; weak D call: TRBD2 (5 bases). CDR3 length: 15 amino acids. Trimming cost V 3 bases and J 4 bases, with 14 bases left between them. Germline lookup yields CDR1 SGHRS and CDR2 YFSETQ. DNA for the CDR3: TGCGCCAGCAGCTCTATTGGTAGCGCATACAATGAGCAGTTCTTC. Amino acids: CASSSIGSAYNEQFF.

The chain is built from TRBV6-6 and TRBJ1-1; D not certain. Germline V gene lookup returns CDR1 MNHNY and CDR2 SVGAGI (reference sequence). V gave up 2 bases and J gave up 0 bases, with 4 bases separating them. The CDR3 contains 13 residues. CDR3 bases: TGTGCCAGCAGTTACAGCGTGAACACTGAAGCTTTCTTT. Its protein product is CASSYSVNTEAFF.

In its sample, this clone was seen a few times. The chain employs TRBV28 and TRBJ2-1; 7 bases are a match to TRBD1. There are 15 residues in the CDR3. Germline-derived CDR1 and CDR2 are MDHEN and SYDVKM. With V trimmed by 10 bases and J by 1 base, 10 bases remained unmatched. CDR3 sequence (DNA): TGTGCCACCTTGGATAGGGGGCGATCCTACAATGAGCAGTTCTTC. Its translation is CATLDRGRSYNEQFF.

In this sample, this clone turned up a few times. J is TRBJ2-3 and V is TRBV7-2; TRBD1 is a possible D gene (6 bases). CDR3 length equals 13 residues. Germline lookup yields CDR1 SGHTA and CDR2 FQGNSA. The V gene lost 7 bases and the J gene lost 5 bases, with 13 bases spanning the gap. The CDR3: CASTQQQGDTQYF. CDR3 nucleotide sequence: TGTGCCAGCACCCAACAACAGGGAGATACGCAGTATTTT. The variable domain in full, with the rest retrieved from reference TRBV7-2 and TRBJ2-3, is GAGVSQSPSNKVTEKGKDVELRCDPISGHTALYWYRQSLGQGLEFLIYFQGNSAPDKSGLPSDRFSAERTGGSVSTLTIQRTQQEDSAVYLCASTQQQGDTQYFGPGTRLTVL.

This sequence joins TRBV2 and TRBJ2-5; 9 bases are a match to TRBD1. This CDR3 comprises 15 residues. V dropped 6 bases and J dropped 7; count of bases not matched to a gene: 12. The V gene's germline CDR1 is SNHLY and CDR2 FYNNEI. CDR3 coding DNA: TGTGCCAGCAGACAGGGGGCTTTCGAGCTGGGGACCCAGTACTTC. It encodes CASRQGAFELGTQYF.

This chain joins TRBV7-6 and TRBJ2-2; possibly TRBD2 for D (5 bases). Germline V CDR1 and CDR2: SGHVS, FNYEAQ. Trimming stripped 3 bases from V and 4 bases from J, with 12 bases between. CDR3 length: 15 amino acids. CDR3 bases: TGTGCCAGCAGCTTGGTGGGCGCGGGCACCGGGGAGCTGTTTTTT. Its protein is CASSLVGAGTGELFF.

This rearrangement joins TRBV5-5 to TRBJ2-6; D unresolved. There are 16 residues in the CDR3. The germline V and J ends were trimmed by 2 bases and 0 bases, with 9 bases remaining between them. Germline CDR1 reads SGHKS; CDR2 reads YYEKEE (reference sequence). The CDR3 spells CASSFNRYSGANVLTF. The DNA for the CDR3 is TGTGCCAGCAGCTTTAATCGTTACTCTGGGGCCAACGTCCTGACTTTC.

The CDR3: CASSESQATGSYEQYF. The CDR3 nucleotides are TGTGCCAGCAGTGAATCCCAGGCGACAGGGAGCTACGAGCAGTACTTC. The chain uses TRBV25-1 and TRBJ2-7, with 7 bases fitting TRBD1. The V gene end was trimmed by 1 base and the J gene end by 3 bases; junction bases not matched to a gene: 9. Germline V gene lookup returns CDR1 MGHDK and CDR2 SYGVNS. This CDR3 spans 16 amino acids.

J is TRBJ2-7 and V is TRBV11-1, with 7 nucleotides matching TRBD2. Germline V gene sequence: CDR1 SGHAT, CDR2 FQDESV (reference sequence). This CDR3 comprises 17 residues. Trimming cost V 3 bases and J 0 bases; bases outside gene matches: 11. This CDR3 reads CASSFNKGAGSSYEQYF. The DNA for the CDR3 is TGTGCCAGCAGCTTCAATAAGGGAGCGGGAAGCTCCTACGAGCAGTACTTC.

V gene TRBV7-2 combines with J gene TRBJ1-2; D perhaps matches TRBD1 (5 bases). Germline CDR1 is SGHTA and CDR2 is FQGNSA. CDR3 length: 16 residues. V dropped 2 bases and J dropped 2 bases, with 15 bases sitting between them. CDR3 in amino acids: CASSLLGTTQNYGYTF. The CDR3 nucleotides read TGTGCCAGCAGCTTACTTGGGACTACCCAGAACTATGGCTACACCTTC.

Here the CDR3 DNA reads TGTGCCAGCAGCCTCTTTCCACAGGGGGTTAAAGACTACACCTTC. Translated: CASSLFPQGVKDYTF. The chain is built from TRBV7-2 and TRBJ1-2; 8 bases line up with TRBD1. This CDR3 is 15 amino acids long. The V segment lost 5 bases and the J segment 10 bases; nucleotides outside the gene matches: 15. Germline-derived CDR1 and CDR2 are SGHTA and FQGNSA.

The chain uses TRBV9 and TRBJ2-3; TRBD1 matches at 7 bases. The CDR3 sequence is 14 residues long. V was clipped by 3 bases and J by 2 bases; unmatched bases: 3. Germline V lookup: CDR1 SGDLS, CDR2 YYNGEE. The CDR3 DNA sequence: TGTGCCAGCAGCGAGCAGGGGGTCACAGATACGCAGTATTTT. Translated: CASSEQGVTDTQYF.

This sequence joins TRBV5-1 and TRBJ2-1; D ambiguous. This CDR3 is built from 13 residues. V was pared by 2 bases and J by 7 bases, with 10 bases between. Germline-derived CDR1 and CDR2 are SGHRS and YFSETQ. The CDR3 nucleotides are TGCGCCAGCAGCTTCCACTTCGCTAATGAGCAGTTCTTC. It yields the protein CASSFHFANEQFF.

This rearrangement joins TRBV7-2 to TRBJ2-7, with a tentative D call TRBD1 (5 bases). CDR1 and CDR2 (germline): SGHTA, FQGNSA. The CDR3 is made up of 12 amino acids. V was shortened by 6 bases and J by 5 bases, with 11 bases between the two germline ends. The CDR3 DNA reads as TGTGCCAGCAGTTGGGTAGGGGACGAGCAGTACTTC. Amino acids: CASSWVGDEQYF.

The genes are TRBV7-2 and TRBJ2-5; TRBD2 matches at 13 bases. Germline V gives CDR1 SGHTA, CDR2 FQGNSA. This CDR3 region has 16 residues. Unmatched junction bases numbered 3, after V lost 1 base and J lost 4 bases. CDR3 protein: CASSLGRLAGGETQYF. DNA of the CDR3: TGTGCCAGCAGCTTAGGTCGACTAGCGGGAGGAGAGACCCAGTACTTC.

The rearrangement joins TRBV18 to TRBJ2-7; D might be TRBD2 (5 bases). CDR1 and CDR2 from the germline V gene are KGHSH and LQKENI. V lost 2 bases to trimming and J lost 6 bases, with 8 bases between them. The CDR3 has 12 residues. The CDR3 region is CASSPSSREQYF. The CDR3 DNA reads TGTGCCAGCTCACCATCTAGCCGCGAGCAGTACTTC.

This chain's CDR3 is CASSSRVIYGYTF. DNA of the CDR3: TGTGCCAGCAGCTCGAGGGTTATCTATGGCTACACCTTC. The chain is built from TRBV7-9 and TRBJ1-2; D uncertain. CDR1 is SEHNR and CDR2 is FQNEAQ in the germline V gene (reference sequence). V gave up 4 bases and J gave up 4 bases, with 10 bases separating them. CDR3 size: 13 residues.